What follows are 8 T cell receptor beta chains derived from one specimen sequenced in a study of OX40 agonist ivuxolimab in advanced cancers. Sequenced by immunoSEQ multiplex PCR; TCRdb stores in-frame clones only, minus some. The repertoire holds under 90,000 clones, with 65% to 90% as singletons. Specimen: CD4+ or CD8+ T cells sorted from blood, collected in a trial of the OX40 agonist ivuxolimab. Receptor source: an adult with an advanced solid tumor such as melanoma, head and neck, liver or kidney cancer.

The chain couples TRBV5-4 to TRBJ2-2; D ambiguous. This CDR3 comprises 11 residues. Germline lookup yields CDR1 SGHNT and CDR2 YYREEE (reference sequence). The V end lost 1 base, the J end lost 8 bases, and 3 bases lay between the germline ends. The CDR3 is CASSLLGELFF. The CDR3 bases are TGTGCCAGCAGCTTGTTGGGGGAGCTGTTTTTT.

The rearrangement joins TRBV5-6 to TRBJ2-1; the D gene is possibly TRBD1 (6 bases). Per germline, CDR1 SGHDT and CDR2 YYEEEE. The CDR3 runs 15 residues. V shed 2 bases and J shed 5 bases, with 14 bases lying between them. The CDR3 DNA reads as TGTGCCAGCAGCTTTTTCCTACAGGGACACAATGAGCAGTTCTTC. The encoded protein is CASSFFLQGHNEQFF.

This chain joins TRBV5-1 and TRBJ2-5; D not certain. The germline gives CDR1 SGHRS, CDR2 YFSETQ. V lost 4 bases to trimming and J lost 5 bases, with 12 bases between them. The CDR3 is made up of 13 amino acids. The CDR3 DNA reads TGCGCCAGCAGCCCCCACCTGGGGGAGACCCAGTACTTC. Translation: CASSPHLGETQYF.

This rearrangement joins TRBV5-6 to TRBJ2-3; TRBD2 agrees at 9 bases. The V gene end was trimmed by 2 bases and the J gene end by 4 bases; junction bases not matched to a gene: 5. The CDR3 is 15 amino acids. The V gene's germline CDR1 is SGHDT and CDR2 YYEEEE. Here the CDR3 reads CASSFVAGVADTQYF. The CDR3 nucleotides are TGTGCCAGCAGCTTCGTAGCGGGGGTAGCAGATACGCAGTATTTT.

The chain links TRBV7-6 to TRBJ2-7; 8 bases are a match to TRBD1. With 5 bases clipped from V and 3 bases from J, the junction kept 18 bases outside the gene matches. Germline V CDR1 and CDR2: SGHVS, FNYEAQ. The CDR3 consists of 18 residues. In DNA, the CDR3 is TGTGCCAGCAGCCCTAGTCCACAACAGGGGGTAGGCGGCTACGAGCAGTACTTC. This codes for CASSPSPQQGVGGYEQYF.

The chain has TRBV5-6 and TRBJ1-3, with D possibly TRBD1 on 5 matching bases. Germline V CDR1 and CDR2: SGHDT, YYEEEE. Trimming took 3 bases from V and 4 from J, leaving 26 bases between them. This CDR3 comprises 19 residues. The CDR3 region has the DNA TGTGCCAGCAGCTCCCGCCGCGGGACCCAACGGCTCTCGGGAAACACCATATATTTT. It translates to CASSSRRGTQRLSGNTIYF.

V gene TRBV5-1 combines with J gene TRBJ1-3; 7 bases map to TRBD1. The CDR3 has 15 residues. Germline CDR1 reads SGHRS; CDR2 reads YFSETQ. After removal of 3 bases from V and 0 bases from J, the junction contained 3 bases not matched to a gene. The DNA for the CDR3 is TGCGCCAGCAGCTCGACAGGGTCCTCTGGAAACACCATATATTTT. Translation: CASSSTGSSGNTIYF. Complete variable domain (other parts from reference TRBV5-1 and TRBJ1-3): KAGVTQTPRYLIKTRGQQVTLSCSPISGHRSVSWYQQTPGQGLQFLFEYFSETQRNKGNFPGRFSGRQFSNSRSEMNVSTLELGDSALYLCASSSTGSSGNTIYFGEGSWLTVV.

This chain links TRBV9 with TRBJ1-1; D remains ambiguous. Looked up from germline, CDR1 is SGDLS and CDR2 is YYNGEE. V was pared by 2 bases and J by 2 bases, with 16 bases between. There are 16 residues in the CDR3. CDR3 region: CASSVVNVRGNTEAFF. The DNA for the CDR3 is TGTGCCAGCAGCGTCGTCAATGTCCGGGGAAACACTGAAGCTTTCTTT.